This T cell receptor beta chain was recovered during a study of T cell repertoires in cytomegalovirus infection. MiXCR was run by TCRdb on the reads, yielding one entry per CDR3 protein. The sample carries under 500,000 distinct CDR3 sequences, 40% to 50% recorded once. A remark on this clonotype: Its antigen is undetermined.

The source of this sequence is a human donor in good health (CMV status not recorded). Some clones in this sample may be carry-over from other donors' samples. The source material was cultured PBMCs, sampled from culture after CMV antigen stimulation.

CDR3 DNA sequence: TGTGCCAGCATCCGAGGGACCGGGGAGCTGTTTTTT. Translating it yields CASIRGTGELFF. This chain uses TRBV2 with TRBJ2-2; D might be TRBD2 (5 bases). The CDR3 covers 12 residues. Germline CDR1 and CDR2: SNHLY and FYNNEI. The V end lost 7 bases, the J end lost 5 bases, and 8 bases lay between the germline ends.